This TCR beta chain is drawn from a study of radiotherapy plus CTLA-4 blockade in lung cancer. Study in general: 15% to 20% of patients responded objectively, and around 32% achieved disease control. Study observations and caveats: Early shifts in blood T cell clones, with interferon-beta, reportedly predicted response best. In blood, after radiotherapy plus ipilimumab, tumor-derived TCR clones expanded.

Trimming removed 7 bases at V and 7 bases at J, with 17 bases between. The germline gives CDR1 LNHDA, CDR2 SQIVND (reference sequence). The CDR3 runs 13 residues. Data came from immunoSEQ multiplex PCR; TCRdb stores just in-frame clones and leaves some out. Of 70,000 to 95,000 clones in the sample, under 85% were seen once. This clone appeared a few times. Its specificity is unknown. V and J are TRBV19 and TRBJ2-7; D possibly corresponds to TRBD2 (6 bases). The sample here was peripheral blood, taken from a patient treated with radiotherapy plus ipilimumab. This receptor was identified in a human donor with non-small cell lung cancer that progressed on radiotherapy plus ipilimumab. The CDR3 DNA follows: TGTGCCAGTATCTCCACCTCGGGGGAAGAGCAGTACTTC. Translation gives CASISTSGEEQYF.